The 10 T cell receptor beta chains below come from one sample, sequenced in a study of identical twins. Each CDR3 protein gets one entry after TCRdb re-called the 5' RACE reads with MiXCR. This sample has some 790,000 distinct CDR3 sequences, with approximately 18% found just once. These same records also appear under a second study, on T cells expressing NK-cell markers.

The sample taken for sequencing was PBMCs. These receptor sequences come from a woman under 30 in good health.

CDR3 coding DNA: TGTGCCAGCAGCAAGCAACGGGACGGTACTTCAAACTACGAGCAGTACTTC. Residues: CASSKQRDGTSNYEQYF. The chain combines TRBV12-3 or TRBV12-4 with TRBJ2-7; either TRBD1 or TRBD2 may fit D (5 bases each). V was cut by 6 bases and J by 3 bases, with 24 bases left in between. The CDR3 totals 17 residues.

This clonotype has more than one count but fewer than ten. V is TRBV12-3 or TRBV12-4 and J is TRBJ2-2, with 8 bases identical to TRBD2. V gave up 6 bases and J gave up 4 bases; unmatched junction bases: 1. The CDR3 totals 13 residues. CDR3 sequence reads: CASRAGGTGELFF. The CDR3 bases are TGTGCCAGCAGGGCGGGAGGCACCGGGGAGCTGTTTTTT.

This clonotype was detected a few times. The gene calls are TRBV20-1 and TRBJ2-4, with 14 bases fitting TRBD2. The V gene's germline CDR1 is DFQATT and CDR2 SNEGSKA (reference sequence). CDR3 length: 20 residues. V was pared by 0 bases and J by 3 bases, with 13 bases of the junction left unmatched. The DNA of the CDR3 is TGCAGTGCTAGAGAGGGGGCCGGGACTAGCGGGAGTCTTCGCAAAAACATTCAGTACTTC. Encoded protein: CSAREGAGTSGSLRKNIQYF.

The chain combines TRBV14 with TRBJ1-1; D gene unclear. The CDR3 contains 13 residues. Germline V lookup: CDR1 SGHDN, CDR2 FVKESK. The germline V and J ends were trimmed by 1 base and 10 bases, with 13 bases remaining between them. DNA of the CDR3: TGTGCCAGCAGCCAAGCGGGCGGACGGAGAGCTTTCTTT. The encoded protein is CASSQAGGRRAFF.

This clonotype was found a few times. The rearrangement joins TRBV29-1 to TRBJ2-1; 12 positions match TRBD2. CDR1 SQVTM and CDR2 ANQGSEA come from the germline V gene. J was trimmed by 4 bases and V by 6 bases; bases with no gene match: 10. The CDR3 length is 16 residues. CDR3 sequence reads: CSVTPGLAGRYNEQFF. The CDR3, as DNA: TGCAGCGTAACGCCTGGACTAGCGGGGAGGTACAATGAGCAGTTCTTC.

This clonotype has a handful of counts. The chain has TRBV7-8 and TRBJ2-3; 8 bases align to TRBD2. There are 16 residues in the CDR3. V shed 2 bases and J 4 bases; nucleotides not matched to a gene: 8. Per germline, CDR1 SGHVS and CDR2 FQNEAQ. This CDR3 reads CASSLNSGIFPDTQYF. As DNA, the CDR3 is TGTGCCAGCAGCTTAAATAGCGGGATCTTCCCAGATACGCAGTATTTT.

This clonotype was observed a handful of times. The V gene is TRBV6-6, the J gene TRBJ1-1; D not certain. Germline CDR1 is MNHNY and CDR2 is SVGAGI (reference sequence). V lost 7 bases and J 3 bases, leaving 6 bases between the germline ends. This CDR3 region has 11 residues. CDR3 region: CASKSDTEAFF. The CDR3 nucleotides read TGTGCCAGCAAGTCGGACACTGAAGCTTTCTTT.

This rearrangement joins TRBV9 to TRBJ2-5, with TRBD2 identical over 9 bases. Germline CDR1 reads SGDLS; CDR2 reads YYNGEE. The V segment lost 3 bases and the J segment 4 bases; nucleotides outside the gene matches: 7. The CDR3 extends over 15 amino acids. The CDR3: CASSALAGPSETQYF. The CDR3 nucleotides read TGTGCCAGCAGCGCACTAGCGGGTCCCTCAGAGACCCAGTACTTC.

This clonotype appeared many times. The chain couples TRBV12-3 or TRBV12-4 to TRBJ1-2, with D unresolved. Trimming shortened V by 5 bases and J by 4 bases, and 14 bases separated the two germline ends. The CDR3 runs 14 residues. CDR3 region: CASSPYVNPYGYTF. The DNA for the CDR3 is TGTGCCAGCAGTCCCTACGTGAACCCCTATGGCTACACCTTC.

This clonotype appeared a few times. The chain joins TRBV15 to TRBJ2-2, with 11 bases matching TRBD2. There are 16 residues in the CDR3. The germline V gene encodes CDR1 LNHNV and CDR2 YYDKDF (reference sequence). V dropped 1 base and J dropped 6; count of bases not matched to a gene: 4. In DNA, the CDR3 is TGTGCCACCAGCAGAGGACTAGCGGGGACGGCCGGGGAGCTGTTTTTT. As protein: CATSRGLAGTAGELFF.